One and the same sample provided the 10 T cell receptor beta chains below, sequenced in a study of blood T cells in healthy people across ages (dated by TCRdb to the mid-2010s). The library relied on 5' RACE. Sequencing relied on an Illumina HiSeq 2500. A second roughly 7 to 11 cycle PCR used a sample-barcoded 5' primer and a J-beta primer mix. TCRdb trimmed the raw reads at Q25, called clones with MiXCR and kept productive beta chains. Rows are unified per CDR3 protein, each entry keeping the most common DNA and genes. Here the sample has around 1,000,000 distinct CDR3 sequences; 30% to 40% occur a single time. The ten largest clones capture about 12% of the sample. Sequencing was done on a sample of blood. Every receptor here comes from a man younger than 35 in good health.

This clonotype was seen more than once but under ten times. The chain recombines TRBV27 with TRBJ1-1; tentative D call: TRBD1 (5 bases). Germline CDR1 reads MNHEY; CDR2 reads SMNVEV (reference sequence). The length of the CDR3 is 17 residues. The germline V and J ends were trimmed by 6 bases and 5 bases, with 25 bases remaining between them. CDR3 DNA: TGTGCCAGCAGCATCACCCCGGTGGAGACAGCGGGGACTGAAGCTTTCTTT. As protein: CASSITPVETAGTEAFF.

This clonotype was counted only a few times. The chain recombines TRBV7-2 with TRBJ2-7; D gene uncertain. The DNA end is a closer match to TRBJ2-5, so the J assignment may be wrong. Looked up from germline, CDR1 is SGHTA and CDR2 is FQGNSA. This CDR3 spans 12 amino acids. CDR3 in amino acids: CASSLFSETQYF. Here the CDR3 DNA reads TGTGCCAGCAGCTTATTCTCTGAGACCCAGTACTTC.

The CDR3 bases are TGTGCCAGCAGCCAAGGGCCAACACACACCTTC. This translates into CASSQGPTHTF. V gene TRBV3-1 combines with J gene TRBJ1-2; D ambiguous. The V end was cut by 1 base, the J end by 12 bases, with 9 bases between. The CDR3 has 11 residues. Germline CDR1 is LGHDT and CDR2 is YNNKEL (reference sequence).

This chain joins TRBV6-2 or TRBV6-3 and TRBJ2-7; TRBD1 matches at 9 bases. Germline V lookup: CDR1 MNHEY, CDR2 SVGEGT. This CDR3 has 15 residues. V trimming: 6 bases; J trimming: 5 bases; junction bases outside the gene matches: 11. For the CDR3, the DNA is TGTGCCAGCAGAAGCTTCCGGGACAGGGTAGACGAGCAGTACTTC. Translated: CASRSFRDRVDEQYF.

This clonotype has just a few counts. The V and J genes are TRBV6-5 and TRBJ2-3; D possibly corresponds to TRBD1 (7 bases). Trimming stripped 8 bases from V and 3 bases from J, with 12 bases between. The length of the CDR3 is 13 residues. Per the germline V gene, CDR1 is MNHEY and CDR2 is SVGAGI. CDR3 loop: CASQGGGTDTQYF. The CDR3 nucleotides read TGTGCCAGCCAGGGGGGCGGAACAGATACGCAGTATTTT.

V is TRBV13 and J is TRBJ2-2, with 11 bases matching TRBD2. The length of the CDR3 is 15 residues. The J segment lost 6 bases and the V segment lost 5 bases, leaving 5 bases of the junction unmatched. The germline CDR1 and CDR2 sequences are PRHDT and FYEKMQ (reference sequence). The CDR3 DNA reads TGTGCCAGCAGCACGACGGGACTAGCGGCCGGGGAGCTGTTTTTT. Its protein product is CASSTTGLAAGELFF.

The rearrangement links TRBV5-1 to TRBJ2-1; D call uncertain. Germline V gene data show CDR1 as SGHRS and CDR2 as YFSETQ. V lost 4 bases and J lost 0, with 14 bases in between. The CDR3 extends over 16 amino acids. The CDR3 nucleotides are TGCGCCAGCAGCGCGGTGGTCCCAGCCTCCTACAATGAGCAGTTCTTC. This gives the protein CASSAVVPASYNEQFF.

This clonotype was counted many times. The J gene is TRBJ1-4, the V gene TRBV7-9; 9 bases align to TRBD1. V dropped 4 bases and J dropped 7; count of bases not matched to a gene: 4. The germline V gene encodes CDR1 SEHNR and CDR2 FQNEAQ (reference sequence). CDR3 size: 14 residues. CDR3 coding DNA: TGTGCCAGCAGCTCGGGACAGGGTAGTGAAAAACTGTTTTTT. This translates into CASSSGQGSEKLFF.

The CDR3 loop is CASSLGSRNQPQHF. CDR3 in DNA: TGTGCCAGCAGTTTAGGGTCCCGAAATCAGCCCCAGCATTTT. The chain joins TRBV27 to TRBJ1-5, with no clear D. Germline CDR1 reads MNHEY; CDR2 reads SMNVEV (reference sequence). The CDR3 has 14 residues. The germline V and J ends were trimmed by 2 bases and 4 bases, with 9 bases remaining between them.

The V and J genes are TRBV29-1 and TRBJ2-1; the match to TRBD2 covers 13 bases. The CDR3 loop spans 15 amino acids. V trimming: 4 bases; J trimming: 4 bases; junction bases outside the gene matches: 4. Germline V CDR1 and CDR2: SQVTM, ANQGSEA. CDR3 DNA sequence: TGCAGCGTTGCCGAGGGACTAGCGGGGTACAATGAGCAGTTCTTC. Translating it yields CSVAEGLAGYNEQFF.